Here is one TCR beta chain with its context. Its antigen is undetermined. These data belong to a study of cytomegalovirus exposure and HLA in healthy donors. The overall study: The early release's HLA-typed donors yielded approximately 81 million unique TCRs.

Primers: 60 Vbeta forward and 13 Jbeta reverse. The repertoire was sequenced with immunoSEQ multiplex PCR; TCRdb's copy has only in-frame clones and lacks some. The table lists some 130,000 clones, around three quarters of them singletons, with under 5.5% in the top ten. Whole-study findings and limits: CMV serostatus stood as the only immune exposure information on hand. In an earlier analysis, in some 500 donors, most V segments appeared productive either ~90% or ~30% of the time.

The CDR3 contains 14 residues. In germline, CDR1 is SGHNT, CDR2 YYREEE (reference sequence). V dropped 1 base and J dropped 0 bases, with 7 bases sitting between them. J is TRBJ1-2 and V is TRBV5-4; the D gene is possibly TRBD1 (5 bases). Sequenced sample: PBMCs. The TCR comes from a man under 40 in good health. In DNA, the CDR3 is TGTGCCAGCAGCTTGAGGGGCACTAACTATGGCTACACCTTC. Its protein is CASSLRGTNYGYTF.